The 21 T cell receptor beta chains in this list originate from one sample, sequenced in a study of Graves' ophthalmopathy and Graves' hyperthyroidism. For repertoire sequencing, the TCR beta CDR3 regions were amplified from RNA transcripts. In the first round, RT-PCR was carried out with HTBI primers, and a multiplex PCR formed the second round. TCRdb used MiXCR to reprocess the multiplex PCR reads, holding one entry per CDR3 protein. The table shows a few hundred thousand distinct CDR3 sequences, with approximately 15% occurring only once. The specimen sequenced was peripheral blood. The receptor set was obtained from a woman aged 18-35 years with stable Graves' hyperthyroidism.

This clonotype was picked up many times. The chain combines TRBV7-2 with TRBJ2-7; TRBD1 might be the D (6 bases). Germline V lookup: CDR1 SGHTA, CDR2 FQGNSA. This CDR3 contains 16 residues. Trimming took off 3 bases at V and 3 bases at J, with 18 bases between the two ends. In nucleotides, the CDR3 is TGTGCCAGCAGCTTCAAGACCGGGACACCGAGCTACGAGCAGTACTTC. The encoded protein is CASSFKTGTPSYEQYF.

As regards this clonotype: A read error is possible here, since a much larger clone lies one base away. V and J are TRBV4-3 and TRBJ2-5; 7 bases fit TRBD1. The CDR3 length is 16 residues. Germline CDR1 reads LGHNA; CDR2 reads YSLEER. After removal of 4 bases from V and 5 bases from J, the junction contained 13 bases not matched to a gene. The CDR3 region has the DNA TGCGCCAGCAGCCTAGACCCCTCGACAGGGCTTGAGACCCAGTACTTC. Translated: CASSLDPSTGLETQYF.

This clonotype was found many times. The CDR3 bases are TGTGCCAGCAGTTACGGTGGAGCAGGGGGTATTGGAAACACCATATATTTT. Amino acids: CASSYGGAGGIGNTIYF. The chain joins TRBV6-5 to TRBJ1-3, with 7 bases matching TRBD1. The germline V gene encodes CDR1 MNHEY and CDR2 SVGAGI. The CDR3 loop spans 17 amino acids. Trimming at V came to 2 bases and at J to 3 bases, leaving 10 bases not matched to a gene.

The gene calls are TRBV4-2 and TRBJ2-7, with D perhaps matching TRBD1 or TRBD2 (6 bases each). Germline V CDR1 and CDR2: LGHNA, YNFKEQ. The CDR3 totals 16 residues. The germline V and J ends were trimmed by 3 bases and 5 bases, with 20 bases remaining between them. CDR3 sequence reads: CASSQAWGDNPDEQYF. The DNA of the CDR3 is TGTGCCAGCAGCCAGGCCTGGGGGGACAATCCCGACGAGCAGTACTTC.

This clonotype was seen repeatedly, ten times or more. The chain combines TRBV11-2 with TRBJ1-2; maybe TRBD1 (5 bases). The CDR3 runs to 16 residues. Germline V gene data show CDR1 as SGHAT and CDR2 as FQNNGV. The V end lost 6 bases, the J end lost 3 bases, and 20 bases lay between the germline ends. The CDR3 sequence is CASSQFGRANYYGYTF. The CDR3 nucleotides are TGTGCCAGCAGTCAGTTCGGCAGGGCTAACTACTATGGCTACACCTTC.

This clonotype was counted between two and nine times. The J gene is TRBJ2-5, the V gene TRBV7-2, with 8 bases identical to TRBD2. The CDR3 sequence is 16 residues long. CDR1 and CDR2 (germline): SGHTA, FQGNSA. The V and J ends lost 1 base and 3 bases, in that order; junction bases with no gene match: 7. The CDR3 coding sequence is TGTGCCAGCAGCTTAGTCTCCGGGGGGGTAAAAGAGACCCAGTACTTC. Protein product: CASSLVSGGVKETQYF.

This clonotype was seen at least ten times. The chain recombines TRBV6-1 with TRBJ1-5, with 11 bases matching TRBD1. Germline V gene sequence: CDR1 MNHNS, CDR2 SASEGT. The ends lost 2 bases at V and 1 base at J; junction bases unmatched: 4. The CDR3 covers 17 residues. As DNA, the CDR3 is TGTGCCAGCAGTGAATGGACAGGGGGCTGGAGCAATCAGCCCCAGCATTTT. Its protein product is CASSEWTGGWSNQPQHF.

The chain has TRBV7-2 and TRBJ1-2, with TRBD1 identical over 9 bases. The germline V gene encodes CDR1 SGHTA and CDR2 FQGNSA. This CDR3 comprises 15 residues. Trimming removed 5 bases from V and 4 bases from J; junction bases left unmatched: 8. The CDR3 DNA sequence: TGTGCCAGCAGCCCCGGGACAGGGTCTGTCTATGGCTACACCTTC. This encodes CASSPGTGSVYGYTF. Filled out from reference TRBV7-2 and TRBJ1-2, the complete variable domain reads GAGVSQSPSNKVTEKGKDVELRCDPISGHTALYWYRQSLGQGLEFLIYFQGNSAPDKSGLPSDRFSAERTGGSVSTLTIQRTQQEDSAVYLCASSPGTGSVYGYTFGSGTRLTVV.

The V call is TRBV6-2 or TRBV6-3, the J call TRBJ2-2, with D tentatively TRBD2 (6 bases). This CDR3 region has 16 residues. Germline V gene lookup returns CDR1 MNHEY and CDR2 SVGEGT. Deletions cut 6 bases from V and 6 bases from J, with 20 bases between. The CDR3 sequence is CASRSSGVQSPGELFF. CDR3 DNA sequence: TGTGCCAGCAGATCGTCGGGAGTTCAGTCGCCCGGGGAGCTGTTTTTT.

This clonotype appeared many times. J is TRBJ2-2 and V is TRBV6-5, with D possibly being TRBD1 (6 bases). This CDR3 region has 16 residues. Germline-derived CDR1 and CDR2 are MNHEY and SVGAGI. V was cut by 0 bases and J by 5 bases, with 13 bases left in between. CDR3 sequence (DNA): TGTGCCAGCAGTTACTCCCCCACAGGGCGAACCGGGGAGCTGTTTTTT. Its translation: CASSYSPTGRTGELFF.

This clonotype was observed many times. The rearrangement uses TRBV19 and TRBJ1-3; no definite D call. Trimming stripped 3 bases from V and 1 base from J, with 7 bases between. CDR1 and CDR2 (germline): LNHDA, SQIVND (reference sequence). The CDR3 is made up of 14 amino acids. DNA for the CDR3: TGTGCCAGTAGTATGGTGGTTTCTGGAAACACCATATATTTT. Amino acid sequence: CASSMVVSGNTIYF.

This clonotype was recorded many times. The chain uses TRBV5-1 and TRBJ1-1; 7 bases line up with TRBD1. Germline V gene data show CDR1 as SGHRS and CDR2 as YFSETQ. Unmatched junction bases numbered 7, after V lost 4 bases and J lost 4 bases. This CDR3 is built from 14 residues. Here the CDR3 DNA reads TGCGCCAGCAGCCTCGGACAGGCGGGCACTGAAGCTTTCTTT. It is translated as CASSLGQAGTEAFF.

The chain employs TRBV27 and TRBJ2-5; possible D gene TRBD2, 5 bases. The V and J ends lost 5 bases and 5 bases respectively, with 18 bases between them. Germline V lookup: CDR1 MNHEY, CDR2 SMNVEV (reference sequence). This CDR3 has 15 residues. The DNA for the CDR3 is TGTGCCAGCAGTCCACTCCGGGGATTCGGGGAGACCCAGTACTTC. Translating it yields CASSPLRGFGETQYF.

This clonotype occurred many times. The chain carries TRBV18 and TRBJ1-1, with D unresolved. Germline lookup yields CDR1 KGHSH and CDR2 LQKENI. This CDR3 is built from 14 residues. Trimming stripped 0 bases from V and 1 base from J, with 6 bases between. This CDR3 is CASSPPRQNTEAFF. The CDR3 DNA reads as TGTGCCAGCTCACCACCGCGCCAGAACACTGAAGCTTTCTTT.

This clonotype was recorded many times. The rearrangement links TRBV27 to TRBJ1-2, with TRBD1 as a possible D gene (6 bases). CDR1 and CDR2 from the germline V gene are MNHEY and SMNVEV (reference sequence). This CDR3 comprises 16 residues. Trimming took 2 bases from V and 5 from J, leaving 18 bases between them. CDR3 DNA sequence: TGTGCCAGCAGTTTACAGGGGAGAAGCGGGAAATATGGCTACACCTTC. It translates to CASSLQGRSGKYGYTF.

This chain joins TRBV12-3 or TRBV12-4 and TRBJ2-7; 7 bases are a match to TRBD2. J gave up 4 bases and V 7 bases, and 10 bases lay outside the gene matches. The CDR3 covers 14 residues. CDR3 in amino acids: CASTLGGYGYEQYF. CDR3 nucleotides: TGTGCCAGCACCTTGGGAGGGTACGGGTACGAGCAGTACTTC.

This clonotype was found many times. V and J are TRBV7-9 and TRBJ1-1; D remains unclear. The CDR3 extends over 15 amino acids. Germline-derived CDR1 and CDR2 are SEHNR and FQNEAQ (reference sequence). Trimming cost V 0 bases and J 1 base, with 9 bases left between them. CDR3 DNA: TGTGCCAGCAGCTTAGCGGTCGGTAAGAACACTGAAGCTTTCTTT. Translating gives CASSLAVGKNTEAFF.

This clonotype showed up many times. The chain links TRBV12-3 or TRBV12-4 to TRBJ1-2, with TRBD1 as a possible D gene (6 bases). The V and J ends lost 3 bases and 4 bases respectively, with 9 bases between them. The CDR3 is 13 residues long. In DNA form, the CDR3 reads TGTGCCAGCAGTTTCAACAGGGCCTATGGCTACACCTTC. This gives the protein CASSFNRAYGYTF.

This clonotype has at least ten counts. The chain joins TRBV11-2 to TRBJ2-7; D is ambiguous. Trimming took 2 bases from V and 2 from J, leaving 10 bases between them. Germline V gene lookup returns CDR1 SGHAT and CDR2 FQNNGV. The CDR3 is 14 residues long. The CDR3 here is CASSLPGLPYEQYF. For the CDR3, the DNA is TGTGCCAGCAGCTTACCGGGTCTTCCCTACGAGCAGTACTTC. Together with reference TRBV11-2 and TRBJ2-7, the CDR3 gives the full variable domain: EAGVAQSPRYKIIEKRQSVAFWCNPISGHATLYWYQQILGQGPKLLIQFQNNGVVDDSQLPKDRFSAERLKGVDSTLKIQPAKLEDSAVYLCASSLPGLPYEQYFGPGTRLTVT.

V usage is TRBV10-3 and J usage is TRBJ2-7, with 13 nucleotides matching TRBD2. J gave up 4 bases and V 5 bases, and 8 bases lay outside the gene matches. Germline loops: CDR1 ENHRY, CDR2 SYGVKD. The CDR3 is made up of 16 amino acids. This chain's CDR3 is CAISPGTSGDRYEQYF. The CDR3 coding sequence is TGTGCCATCAGTCCCGGGACTAGCGGGGACCGGTACGAGCAGTACTTC.

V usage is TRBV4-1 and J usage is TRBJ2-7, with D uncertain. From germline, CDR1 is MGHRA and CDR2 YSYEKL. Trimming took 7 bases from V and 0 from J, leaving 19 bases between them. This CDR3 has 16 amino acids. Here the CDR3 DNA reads TGCGCCAGCAAGACCTCCGACCAAACCAGCTCCTACGAGCAGTACTTC. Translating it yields CASKTSDQTSSYEQYF.